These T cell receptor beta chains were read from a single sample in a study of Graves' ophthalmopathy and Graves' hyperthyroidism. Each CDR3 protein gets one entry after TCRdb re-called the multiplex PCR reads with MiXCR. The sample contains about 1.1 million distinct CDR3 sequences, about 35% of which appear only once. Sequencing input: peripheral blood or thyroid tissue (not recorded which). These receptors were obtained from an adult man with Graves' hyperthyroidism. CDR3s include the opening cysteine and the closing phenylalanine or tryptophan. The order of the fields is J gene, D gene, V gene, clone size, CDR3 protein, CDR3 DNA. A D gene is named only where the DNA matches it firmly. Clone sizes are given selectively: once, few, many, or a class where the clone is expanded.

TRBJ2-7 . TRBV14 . CASSLGDGQVSYEQYF TGTGCCAGCAGCCTGGGGGACGGGCAGGTCTCCTACGAGCAGTACTTC
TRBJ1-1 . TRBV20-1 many CSARVGPAMNTEAFF TGCAGTGCTAGAGTAGGTCCAGCAATGAACACTGAAGCTTTCTTT
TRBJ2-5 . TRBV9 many CASSPWDSGGETQYF TGTGCCAGCAGCCCCTGGGATAGCGGAGGGGAGACCCAGTACTTC
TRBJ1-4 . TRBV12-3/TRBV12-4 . CASSAPGAPNEKLFF TGTGCCAGCAGTGCGCCAGGGGCCCCTAATGAAAAACTGTTTTTT
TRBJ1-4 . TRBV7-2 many CASSNGRGGREKLFF TGTGCCAGCAGCAACGGACGGGGGGGTCGTGAAAAACTGTTTTTT
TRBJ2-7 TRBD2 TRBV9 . CASSPGLVEQYF TGTGCCAGCAGCCCCGGACTAGTTGAGCAGTACTTC
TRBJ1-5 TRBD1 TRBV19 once CASLRTGNLGQPQHF TGTGCCAGTTTACGGACAGGGAATTTGGGTCAGCCCCAGCATTTT
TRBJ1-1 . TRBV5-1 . CASSTPKEAFF TGCGCCAGCAGCACGCCGAAGGAAGCTTTCTTT
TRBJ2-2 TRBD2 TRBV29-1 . CSAPLAGASTGELFF TGCAGCGCCCCGCTAGCGGGGGCGAGCACCGGGGAGCTGTTTTTT
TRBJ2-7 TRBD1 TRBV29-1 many CSVAGTGAYEQYF TGCAGCGTTGCTGGGACAGGGGCCTACGAGCAGTACTTC
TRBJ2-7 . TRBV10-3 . CAATGFHEQYF TGTGCCGCCACAGGGTTCCACGAGCAGTACTTC
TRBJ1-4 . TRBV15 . CATSRETGGEKLFF TGTGCCACCAGCAGAGAGACGGGGGGCGAAAAACTGTTTTTT
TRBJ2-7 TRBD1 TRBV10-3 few CASRLTGSSPYEQYF TGTGCCAGCAGATTGACAGGGAGCTCACCCTACGAGCAGTACTTC
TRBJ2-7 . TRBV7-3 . CASSPTTSSLYEQYF TGTGCCAGCAGTCCTACCACTAGCTCCCTCTACGAGCAGTACTTC
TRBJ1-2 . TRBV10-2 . CASSEPGSALGYTF TGCGCCAGCAGTGAGCCGGGCAGTGCTTTGGGCTACACCTTC
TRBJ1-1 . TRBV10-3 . CASSRPSRRGIAFF TGTGCCAGCAGCCGCCCATCCAGGCGGGGTATCGCTTTCTTT
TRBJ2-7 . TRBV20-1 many CSARRPGGTYEQYF TGCAGTGCTAGGAGACCGGGGGGCACCTACGAGCAGTACTTC
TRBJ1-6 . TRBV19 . CAWSVPGPTYNSPLHF TGTGCCTGGAGTGTACCGGGTCCTACCTATAATTCACCCCTCCACTTT
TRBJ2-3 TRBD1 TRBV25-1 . CASRQGNTDTQYF TGTGCCAGCAGACAGGGGAACACAGATACGCAGTATTTT
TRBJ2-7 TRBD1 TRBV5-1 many CASRPQGARYEQYF TGCGCCAGCAGACCACAGGGGGCGCGCTACGAGCAGTACTTC
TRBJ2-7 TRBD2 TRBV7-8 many CASSLVAGGLTYEQYF TGTGCCAGCAGCTTAGTCGCGGGGGGTTTAACCTACGAGCAGTACTTC
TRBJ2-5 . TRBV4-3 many CASSQTMGHGETQYF TGCGCCAGCAGTCAGACGATGGGCCACGGCGAGACCCAGTACTTC
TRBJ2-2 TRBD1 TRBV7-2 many CASSSGQAYTGELFF TGTGCCAGCAGCTCAGGACAGGCTTACACCGGGGAGCTGTTTTTT
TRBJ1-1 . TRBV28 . CASNRYGTEAFF TGTGCCAGCAACAGGTATGGGACTGAAGCTTTCTTT
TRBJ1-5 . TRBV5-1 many CASSLDGAGRNQPQHF TGCGCCAGCAGCTTGGACGGGGCGGGGCGCAATCAGCCCCAGCATTTT
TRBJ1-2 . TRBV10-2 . CASSEPEQIYGYTF TGCGCCAGCAGTGAGCCGGAGCAGATCTATGGCTACACCTTC
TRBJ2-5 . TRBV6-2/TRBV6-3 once CASNLGKTQYF TGTGCCAGCAATCTCGGGAAGACCCAGTACTTC
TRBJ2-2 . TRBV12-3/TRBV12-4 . CAGTTANTGELFF TGTGCCGGGACCACCGCGAACACCGGGGAGCTGTTTTTT
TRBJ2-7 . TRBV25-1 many CASSGGSPYEQYF TGTGCCAGCAGCGGGGGTTCCCCTTACGAGCAGTACTTC
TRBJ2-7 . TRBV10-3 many CAISDMTGTTPAYEQYF TGTGCCATCAGCGACATGACCGGGACCACTCCCGCCTACGAGCAGTACTTC
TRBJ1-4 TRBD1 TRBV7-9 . CASSLAAGGGEKLFF TGTGCCAGCAGCTTAGCCGCAGGGGGTGGTGAAAAACTGTTTTTT
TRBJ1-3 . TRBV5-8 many CASSFGQGNTIYF TGTGCCAGCAGCTTTGGACAGGGAAACACCATATATTTT
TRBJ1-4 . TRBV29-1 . CSVAGQPGGNEKLFF TGCAGCGTTGCTGGACAGCCGGGCGGGAACGAAAAACTGTTTTTT
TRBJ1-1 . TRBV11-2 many CASSSRQALRMNTEAFF TGTGCCAGCAGCTCAAGACAGGCACTACGAATGAACACTGAAGCTTTCTTT
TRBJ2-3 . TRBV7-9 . CASTPRADTQYF TGTGCCAGCACCCCCCGAGCAGATACGCAGTATTTT
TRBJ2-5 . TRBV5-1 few CASSPLNNLAFGETQYF TGCGCCAGCAGCCCCCTTAATAATCTAGCTTTTGGGGAGACCCAGTACTTC
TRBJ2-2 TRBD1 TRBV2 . CASGGQGGPTGELFF TGTGCCAGCGGAGGACAGGGGGGTCCGACCGGGGAGCTGTTTTTT
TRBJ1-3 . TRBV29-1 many CSVVGGGRSGNTIYF TGCAGCGTTGTTGGCGGAGGTCGATCTGGAAACACCATATATTTT
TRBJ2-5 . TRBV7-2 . CASSGNTGGRAQGTQYF TGTGCCAGCAGCGGAAACACCGGGGGCAGGGCTCAGGGGACCCAGTACTTC
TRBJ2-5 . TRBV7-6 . CASSLGFLPPAETQYF TGTGCCAGCAGCTTAGGATTTCTCCCCCCGGCTGAGACCCAGTACTTC
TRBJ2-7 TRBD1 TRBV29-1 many CSVETGQGADEQYF TGCAGCGTTGAAACGGGACAGGGGGCTGACGAGCAGTACTTC
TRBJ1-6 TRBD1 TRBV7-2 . CASGLTGDSPLHF TGTGCCAGCGGATTGACAGGGGATTCACCCCTCCACTTT
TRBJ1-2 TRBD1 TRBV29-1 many CSVDSGGFYGYTF TGCAGCGTTGATTCAGGGGGCTTCTATGGCTACACCTTC
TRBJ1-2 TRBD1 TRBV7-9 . CASSYSGQIGPYGYTF TGTGCCAGCAGCTACTCGGGACAGATTGGACCCTATGGCTACACCTTC
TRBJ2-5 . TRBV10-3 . CASSISSARQGRGETQYF TGTGCCAGCAGTATTAGCAGCGCCCGACAGGGGCGGGGGGAGACCCAGTACTTC